The T cell receptor beta chain under discussion was sequenced for a study of shared clonotypes between healthy human individuals. V dropped 4 bases and J dropped 3 bases, with 13 bases sitting between them. The germline V gene has CDR1 LGHNA and CDR2 YNFKEQ. The CDR3 spans 14 residues. Generated by immunoSEQ multiplex PCR, the TCRdb table keeps only in-frame clones and is missing some. Among 500,000 to 700,000 clones listed, approximately 95% were seen once. It was CD45RO-negative cells, positively selected for CCR7, that made up naive CD8 cells, with terminally differentiated effector memory CD45RA+ cells excluded.

This sequence was found in a woman in her 30s in good health. The chain employs TRBV4-2 and TRBJ2-7, with D tentatively TRBD2 (6 bases). The sample comprised naive CD8+ T cells sorted from blood. CDR3 nucleotides: TGTGCCAGCAGCCCCTCCCTTAGCGGCTACGAGCAGTACTTC. Protein sequence: CASSPSLSGYEQYF.